One T cell receptor beta chain is described in this entry. Its antigen target is currently unknown. Base quality data are lacking; no much larger clone is found one base away. This specimen comes from a study of blood T cell repertoires in COVID-19 (dated by TCRdb to the early 2020s). Background on the whole study: Collaborator samples came from the United States, Italy and Spain and covered acute and convalescent phases of COVID-19. The repertoires were made available in a free public database intended to serve as a resource for research on the immune response to SARS-CoV-2. Samples were obtained from the ongoing ImmuneRACE study (first 160 participants) and from 1,254 subjects provided by 6 global collaborators. Where available, HLA class I and class II types were obtained from metadata supplied by the sample provider rather than from assay-based typing. The prospective study material was composed of cDNA or gDNA derived from T cells, B-cell-depleted T cells, or PBMCs. Deeply sampled blood TCRbeta repertoires from subjects exposed to, actively infected with, or recovered from COVID-19 were included in the dataset. Sample metadata almost always included a de-identified subject ID, COVID-19 status, age in years and sex. Study-wide conclusions, independent of this receptor: How much clinical and demographic metadata was included differed by source and by participant, and the metadata was provided uncurated.

TCRbeta CDR3 regions were amplified from genomic DNA using the immunoSEQ Assay, a bias-controlled multiplex PCR. As for how the authors treated the data: The number of nucleated cells in each sample was estimated from the amplification of reference gene primers within the assay. To quantify the absolute abundance of each unique TCRbeta CDR3 rearrangement, sequence reads were collapsed and filtered. For each sample, productive Simpson clonality was calculated as the square root of Simpson's diversity index over productive rearrangements. In its TCRdb copy, this immuneACCESS table keeps in-frame sequences only and misses some clones. Where compared with another copy, unresolved V genes explain less than half of these, and the others have no known cause. From that table come the V and J calls and clone size; the DNA was used to work out D and trimming. The sample table records roughly 230,000 clones; about 86% of these occur just once. About 3% of the sample comes from the top ten.

CDR1 is given as MNHNY and CDR2 as SVGAGI, both from the germline V gene (reference sequence). From cysteine to phenylalanine, the CDR3 is 18 amino acids long. Only the CDR3 DNA is retained, 54 bases long and in frame from the first base. Relative to germline, V is 5 bases shorter and J is 2 bases shorter, with 22 bases between their ends. Enrolling through a virtual design, the prospective study's participants ranged in age from roughly 18 to 89 years and lived across around 25 United States geographic areas. In the prospective study, participants were assigned to cohorts based on the clinical history participants reported in a screening survey and a study questionnaire. ImmuneRACE Cohort 3 recovered participants were defined by two consecutive negative NP/OP PCR tests, healthcare professional clearance, or symptom resolution. Each participant in the prospective study had whole blood, serum and a nasopharyngeal or oropharyngeal swab collected by mobile phlebotomists. Prospective study participants could optionally give additional blood draws and questionnaires over an approximately 2-month period. Prospective study blood samples were shipped either frozen or at room temperature before DNA extraction.

This clonotype originated in a man in his forties or fifties who had recovered from COVID-19. The specimen sequenced was PBMCs or T cells enriched from blood (not recorded which). The rearranged segments are TRBV6-6 and TRBJ1-5, with TRBD1 perhaps the D gene, on 5 matching bases. The bases are TGTGCCAGCAGTCGACTACAAAGTACACTGACAGGCAATCAGCCCCAGCATTTT. It specifies CASSRLQSTLTGNQPQHF.